These T cell receptor beta chains were read from a single sample in a study of shared clonotypes between healthy human individuals. Method: immunoSEQ multiplex PCR; TCRdb's copy keeps in-frame clones and lacks some. Seen here are millions of clones, 90% to 95% observed once, and the top ten hold more than 0.1%. Material: naive CD4+ T cells sorted from blood. These receptors were collected from a man aged 18 to 35 in good health. Both conserved end residues are trimmed from each CDR3.

>TRBV19
ASSMDYDTEAF
>TRBV4-1
ASSSETGVKVGLF
>TRBV30
AWSVQQVYEQY
>TRBV19
ASIRTGSYSGNTIY
>TRBV28
ASSLNRGRSYEQY
>TRBV2
ASSQLANSPLH
>TRBV11-2
ASSQGAGVWETQY
>TRBV7-9
ASSPGPGTAINEQF
>TRBV2
ASRLAVGETQY
>TRBV30
AWSADIREKLF
>TRBV5-1
ASSRTGMGFETQY
>TRBV10-3
ARRQHMNTEAF
>TRBV29-1
SAQAESTDTQY
>TRBV9
ASSSTGTVTTEAF
>TRBV27
ASSPGTGRYGYT
>TRBV7-3
ASSLGLIGVNEQF
>TRBV19
ASSPNKGQGVTKNIQY
>TRBV7-3
ASSLTQGNIQY
>TRBV6-5
ASRATSGRAGEQF
>TRBV6-5
ASSDPGQGIYGYT
>TRBV5-1
ASSASTGGNYGYT
>TRBV18
ASSPGTGGHYGYT
>TRBV30
AWRATGTYEQY
>TRBV19
ASSILAGGRETQY
>TRBV12-5
ASGFSGIFYEQY
>TRBV5-6
ASSLGLGPNTEAF
>TRBV30
ACTPGQGPSNQPQH
>TRBV11-2
ASSLGLAGAKY
>TRBV5-1
ASSFGGVGNNEQF
>TRBV7-9
ASSSARGSAEAF
>TRBV7-2
ASSLQRTYEQY
>TRBV30
AWSVTSGGYNEQF
>TRBV23-1
ASTQRMPPDQPQH
>TRBV21-1
ASSNATYEQY
>TRBV21-1
ASSPRQGGTDTQY
>TRBV30
AWSAARTSSGGTDTQY
>TRBV5-6
ASRYGTGNNSPLH
>TRBV5-1
ASSTTGTSSSYEQY